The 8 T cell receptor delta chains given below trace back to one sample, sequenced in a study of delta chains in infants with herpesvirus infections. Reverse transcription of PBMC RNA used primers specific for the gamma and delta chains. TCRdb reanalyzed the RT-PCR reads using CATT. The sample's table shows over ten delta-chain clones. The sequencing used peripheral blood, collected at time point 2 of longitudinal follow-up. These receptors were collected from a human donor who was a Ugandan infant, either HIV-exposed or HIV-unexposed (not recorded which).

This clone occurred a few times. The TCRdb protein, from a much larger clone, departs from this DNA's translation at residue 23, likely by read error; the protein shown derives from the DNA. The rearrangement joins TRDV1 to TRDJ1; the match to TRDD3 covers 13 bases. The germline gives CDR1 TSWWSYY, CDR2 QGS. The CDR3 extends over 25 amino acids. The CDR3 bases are TGTGCTCTTGGGGAAAAACTAGGGGTTCCTACCTTTTACTGGGGGATACGTACGTACACCGATAAACCCATCTTT. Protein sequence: CALGEKLGVPTFYWGIRTYTDKPIF.

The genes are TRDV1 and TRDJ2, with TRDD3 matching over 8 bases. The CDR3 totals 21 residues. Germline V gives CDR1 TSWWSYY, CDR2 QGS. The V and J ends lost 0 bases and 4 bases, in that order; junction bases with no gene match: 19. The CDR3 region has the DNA TGTGCTCTTGGGGAACTAATGCGTGGTGGGGCTGGGGGACCCTCGACAGCACAACTCTTCTTT. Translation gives CALGELMRGGAGGPSTAQLFF.

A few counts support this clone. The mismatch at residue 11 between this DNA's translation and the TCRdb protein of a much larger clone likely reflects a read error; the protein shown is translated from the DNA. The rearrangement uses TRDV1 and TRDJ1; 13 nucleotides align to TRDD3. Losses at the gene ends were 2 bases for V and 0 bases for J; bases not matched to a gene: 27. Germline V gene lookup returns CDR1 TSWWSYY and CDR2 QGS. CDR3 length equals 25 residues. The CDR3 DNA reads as TGTGCTCTTGGGGAAAAACTAGGGGTTCCTGCCTTTTACTGGGGGATACGTACGTACACCGATAAACTCATCTTT. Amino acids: CALGEKLGVPAFYWGIRTYTDKLIF.

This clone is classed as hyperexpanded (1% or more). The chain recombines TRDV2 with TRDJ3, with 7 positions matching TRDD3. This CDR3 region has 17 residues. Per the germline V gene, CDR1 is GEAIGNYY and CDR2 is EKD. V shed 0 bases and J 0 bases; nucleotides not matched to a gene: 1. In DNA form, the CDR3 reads TGTGCCTGTGACACCTGGGGGAGCTCCTGGGACACCCGACAGATGTTTTTC. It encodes CACDTWGSSWDTRQMFF.

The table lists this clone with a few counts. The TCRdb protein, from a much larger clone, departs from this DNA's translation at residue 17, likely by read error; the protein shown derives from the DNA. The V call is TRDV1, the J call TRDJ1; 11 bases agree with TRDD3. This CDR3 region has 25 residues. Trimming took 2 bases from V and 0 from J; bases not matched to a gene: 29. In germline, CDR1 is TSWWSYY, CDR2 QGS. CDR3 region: CALGEKLGVPTFYWGICTYTDKLIF. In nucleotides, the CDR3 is TGTGCTCTTGGGGAAAAACTAGGGGTTCCTACCTTTTACTGGGGGATATGTACGTACACCGATAAACTCATCTTT.

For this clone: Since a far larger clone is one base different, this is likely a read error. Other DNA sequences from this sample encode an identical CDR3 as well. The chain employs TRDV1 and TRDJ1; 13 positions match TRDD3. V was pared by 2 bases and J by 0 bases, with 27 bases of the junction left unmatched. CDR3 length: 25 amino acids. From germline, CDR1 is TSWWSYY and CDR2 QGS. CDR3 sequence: CALGEKLGVPTFYWGIRTYTDKLIF. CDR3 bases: TGTGCTCTTGGGGAAAAACTAGGGGTTCCCACCTTTTACTGGGGGATACGTACGTACACCGATAAACTCATCTTT.

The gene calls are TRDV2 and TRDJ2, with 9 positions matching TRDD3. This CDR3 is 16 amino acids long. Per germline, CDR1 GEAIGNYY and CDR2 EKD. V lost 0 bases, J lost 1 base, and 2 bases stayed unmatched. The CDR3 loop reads CACDTVGDILTAQLFF. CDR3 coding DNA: TGTGCCTGTGACACCGTGGGGGATATTTTGACAGCACAACTCTTCTTT.

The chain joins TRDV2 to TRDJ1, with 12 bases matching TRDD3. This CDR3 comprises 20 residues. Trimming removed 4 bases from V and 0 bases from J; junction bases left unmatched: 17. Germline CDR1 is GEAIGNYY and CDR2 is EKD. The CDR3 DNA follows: TGTGCCTGTGAAGAATTGTTGGGTACTGGGGGATACAAGTACACCGATAAACTCATCTTT. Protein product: CACEELLGTGGYKYTDKLIF.